The rows below give T cell receptor beta chains drawn from one sample of a study of CD8 T cells in ankylosing spondylitis. TCRdb itself ran the 5' RACE reads through MiXCR, one entry per CDR3 protein. The table records 120,000 to 150,000 distinct CDR3 sequences, 7% to 9% of them present only once. The sample comprised synovial fluid, either unsorted or a sorted T cell fraction (not recorded which). The receptors come from a male donor with ankylosing spondylitis. CDR3s include the opening cysteine and the closing phenylalanine or tryptophan. The D gene is left open where the match is weak. Size is stated for part of the rows, as once, few or many counts, or as a class when the clone is expanded.

V gene: TRBV5-1; J gene: TRBJ2-7; clone size: few; D gene: NA; CDR3 protein: CASSWGPGPRNNEQYF; CDR3 DNA: TGCGCCAGCAGCTGGGGACCGGGCCCCCGAAATAACGAGCAGTACTTC
V gene: TRBV5-1; J gene: TRBJ1-2; clone size: many; D gene: NA; CDR3 protein: CASSLAGRVYGYTF; CDR3 DNA: TGCGCCAGCAGCTTGGCGGGGAGGGTCTATGGCTACACCTTC
V gene: TRBV10-3; J gene: TRBJ2-5; clone size: many; D gene: NA; CDR3 protein: CAISRDPQETQYF; CDR3 DNA: TGTGCCATCAGTCGGGACCCACAAGAGACCCAGTACTTC
V gene: TRBV6-1; J gene: TRBJ2-3; clone size: few; D gene: NA; CDR3 protein: CASSTLSGADTQYF; CDR3 DNA: TGTGCCAGCAGCACCTTATCAGGAGCAGATACGCAGTATTTT
V gene: TRBV2; J gene: TRBJ2-7; clone size: many; D gene: TRBD1; CDR3 protein: CASRGQGEQYF; CDR3 DNA: TGTGCCAGCAGGGGACAGGGCGAGCAGTACTTC
V gene: TRBV6-1; J gene: TRBJ2-7; clone size: NA; D gene: NA; CDR3 protein: CASTSLRAAYEQYF; CDR3 DNA: TGTGCCAGCACCTCCCTCCGGGCCGCTTACGAGCAGTACTTC
V gene: TRBV5-1; J gene: TRBJ2-7; clone size: many; D gene: NA; CDR3 protein: CASSPTGNSYEQYF; CDR3 DNA: TGCGCCAGCAGCCCGACAGGAAACTCCTACGAGCAGTACTTC
V gene: TRBV29-1; J gene: TRBJ1-1; clone size: many; D gene: NA; CDR3 protein: CSVEDTGRGTEAFF; CDR3 DNA: TGCAGCGTTGAAGATACAGGGAGAGGGACTGAAGCTTTCTTT
V gene: TRBV4-3; J gene: TRBJ1-3; clone size: few; D gene: NA; CDR3 protein: CASSQGRNTIYF; CDR3 DNA: TGCGCCAGCAGCCAAGGAAGAAACACCATATATTTT
V gene: TRBV5-6; J gene: TRBJ1-2; clone size: many; D gene: TRBD1; CDR3 protein: CASSLTGGNYGYTF; CDR3 DNA: TGTGCCAGCAGCTTGACAGGGGGTAACTATGGCTACACCTTC
V gene: TRBV25-1; J gene: TRBJ2-2; clone size: NA; D gene: TRBD1; CDR3 protein: CASSELPGQGRAGELFF; CDR3 DNA: TGTGCCAGCAGTGAATTACCAGGACAGGGGAGGGCCGGGGAGCTGTTTTTT
V gene: TRBV7-2; J gene: TRBJ1-1; clone size: few; D gene: NA; CDR3 protein: CASSAGHTDTEAFF; CDR3 DNA: TGTGCCAGCAGCGCGGGACACACCGACACTGAAGCTTTCTTT
V gene: TRBV5-6; J gene: TRBJ2-5; clone size: NA; D gene: NA; CDR3 protein: CASSLLGEETQYF; CDR3 DNA: TGTGCCAGCAGCTTGTTGGGGGAAGAGACCCAGTACTTC
V gene: TRBV7-2; J gene: TRBJ2-3; clone size: many; D gene: NA; CDR3 protein: CASGGGAFSTDTQYF; CDR3 DNA: TGTGCCAGCGGCGGGGGCGCTTTTAGCACAGATACGCAGTATTTT
V gene: TRBV20-1; J gene: TRBJ1-3; clone size: NA; D gene: NA; CDR3 protein: CSAGLGGQGNTIYF; CDR3 DNA: TGCAGTGCTGGCCTCGGGGGGCAAGGAAACACCATATATTTT
V gene: TRBV2; J gene: TRBJ2-4; clone size: few; D gene: TRBD1; CDR3 protein: CASSVDSGQFMIQYF; CDR3 DNA: TGTGCCAGCAGTGTAGATTCGGGACAGTTTATGATTCAGTACTTC
V gene: TRBV7-8; J gene: TRBJ1-1; clone size: many; D gene: TRBD1; CDR3 protein: CASSLTGATEAFF; CDR3 DNA: TGTGCCAGCAGCTTAACAGGGGCCACTGAAGCTTTCTTT
V gene: TRBV10-3; J gene: TRBJ2-3; clone size: few; D gene: NA; CDR3 protein: CAIRDFSPRLTDTQYF; CDR3 DNA: TGTGCCATCAGGGACTTCTCCCCGAGACTCACAGATACGCAGTATTTT
V gene: TRBV7-9; J gene: TRBJ2-7; clone size: NA; D gene: NA; CDR3 protein: CASSLVGADEQYF; CDR3 DNA: TGTGCCAGCAGCCTGGTAGGGGCGGACGAGCAGTACTTC
V gene: TRBV7-2; J gene: TRBJ1-1; clone size: few; D gene: NA; CDR3 protein: CASMSGLNTEAFF; CDR3 DNA: TGTGCCAGCATGTCCGGCCTGAACACTGAAGCTTTCTTT
V gene: TRBV28; J gene: TRBJ2-7; clone size: few; D gene: TRBD2; CDR3 protein: CASSNPAGGSYEQYF; CDR3 DNA: TGTGCCAGCAGTAACCCAGCGGGAGGGTCCTACGAGCAGTACTTC
V gene: TRBV18; J gene: TRBJ2-5; clone size: many; D gene: TRBD1; CDR3 protein: CASSLDRGETQYF; CDR3 DNA: TGTGCCAGCTCACTAGACAGGGGAGAGACCCAGTACTTC
V gene: TRBV29-1; J gene: TRBJ2-2; clone size: many; D gene: NA; CDR3 protein: CSVQPPGGGELFF; CDR3 DNA: TGCAGCGTGCAACCTCCGGGTGGCGGGGAGCTGTTTTTT
V gene: TRBV4-2; J gene: TRBJ2-5; clone size: few; D gene: TRBD2; CDR3 protein: CASSQGRRGGFETQYF; CDR3 DNA: TGTGCCAGCAGCCAAGGCCGCCGGGGGGGCTTCGAGACCCAGTACTTC
V gene: TRBV29-1; J gene: TRBJ1-2; clone size: NA; D gene: TRBD1; CDR3 protein: CSGGNLDREPGYTF; CDR3 DNA: TGCAGCGGCGGCAACCTTGACAGGGAGCCGGGCTACACCTTC
V gene: TRBV24-1; J gene: TRBJ2-6; clone size: NA; D gene: NA; CDR3 protein: CATSGGQVNSGANVLTF; CDR3 DNA: TGTGCCACCAGTGGGGGGCAGGTAAACTCTGGGGCCAACGTCCTGACTTTC
V gene: TRBV2; J gene: TRBJ1-6; clone size: few; D gene: NA; CDR3 protein: CASSEFGVNSPLHF; CDR3 DNA: TGTGCCAGCAGTGAATTCGGGGTTAATTCACCCCTCCACTTT
V gene: TRBV6-2/TRBV6-3; J gene: TRBJ1-1; clone size: many; D gene: NA; CDR3 protein: CASSPVPNWDTEAFF; CDR3 DNA: TGTGCCAGCAGCCCCGTACCCAATTGGGACACTGAAGCTTTCTTT
V gene: TRBV24-1; J gene: TRBJ2-1; clone size: many; D gene: NA; CDR3 protein: CATSDLSAGSAYNEQFF; CDR3 DNA: TGTGCCACCAGTGATTTGTCCGCGGGGTCGGCCTACAATGAGCAGTTCTTC
V gene: TRBV20-1; J gene: TRBJ1-1; clone size: many; D gene: NA; CDR3 protein: CSVAYRIDTEAFF; CDR3 DNA: TGCAGTGTTGCCTATCGGATCGACACTGAAGCTTTCTTT
V gene: TRBV20-1; J gene: TRBJ1-5; clone size: many; D gene: NA; CDR3 protein: CSAGLADPYQPQHF; CDR3 DNA: TGCAGTGCTGGGTTGGCAGATCCCTATCAGCCCCAGCATTTT
V gene: TRBV12-3/TRBV12-4; J gene: TRBJ2-5; clone size: NA; D gene: TRBD1; CDR3 protein: CASSLETGWEETQYF; CDR3 DNA: TGTGCCAGCAGTTTGGAGACAGGGTGGGAAGAGACCCAGTACTTC
V gene: TRBV28; J gene: TRBJ2-1; clone size: few; D gene: NA; CDR3 protein: CASILRRSTRNNEQFF; CDR3 DNA: TGTGCCAGCATCCTCAGGAGGAGCACGAGAAACAATGAGCAGTTCTTC
V gene: TRBV4-2; J gene: TRBJ2-7; clone size: many; D gene: NA; CDR3 protein: CASSQALREFRYEQYF; CDR3 DNA: TGTGCCAGCAGCCAAGCCTTACGGGAGTTTCGGTACGAGCAGTACTTC
V gene: TRBV6-5; J gene: TRBJ2-7; clone size: NA; D gene: NA; CDR3 protein: CASSYSAVSYEQYF; CDR3 DNA: TGTGCCAGCAGTTACTCGGCCGTCTCCTACGAGCAGTACTTC
V gene: TRBV27; J gene: TRBJ1-1; clone size: many; D gene: NA; CDR3 protein: CASSLTGREAFF; CDR3 DNA: TGTGCCAGCAGTCTAACCGGGCGGGAAGCTTTCTTT
V gene: TRBV4-1; J gene: TRBJ2-7; clone size: few; D gene: NA; CDR3 protein: CASSPLDRPDYEQYF; CDR3 DNA: TGCGCCAGCAGCCCCCTAGACAGGCCAGACTACGAGCAGTACTTC
V gene: TRBV28; J gene: TRBJ1-2; clone size: many; D gene: NA; CDR3 protein: CASSRGRGYTF; CDR3 DNA: TGTGCCAGCAGCCGGGGCAGAGGCTACACCTTC
V gene: TRBV7-8; J gene: TRBJ1-2; clone size: NA; D gene: NA; CDR3 protein: CASSPRGGGGYTF; CDR3 DNA: TGTGCCAGCAGCCCAAGGGGCGGGGGAGGATACACCTTC